These 2 T cell receptor beta chains were all obtained from the same sample, sequenced in a study of post-analysis software for immune sequencing data. Study-wide points: Relative to controls, patients had five TRBV segments at higher frequency, with TRBV5-6, TRBV5-1 and TRBV20-1 among these.

The TCR beta cDNA libraries contained unique molecular identifiers. TCRdb fed the PCR reads into MiXCR, producing one record per CDR3 protein. The profile shows roughly 800,000 distinct CDR3 sequences, less than 35% of them singletons. These receptors lack a known antigen. Sample: blood. The source is a girl between 10 and 17 years old with multiple sclerosis.

This clonotype was counted between two and nine times. The chain carries TRBV2 and TRBJ2-1, with a possible D match to TRBD2 (5 bases). This CDR3 spans 15 amino acids. V lost 1 base and J 2 bases, leaving 9 bases between the germline ends. Germline CDR1 SNHLY, CDR2 FYNNEI. The CDR3 DNA reads TGTGCCAGCAGTGAAGGGAGGCCGACCTACAATGAGCAGTTCTTC. Protein product: CASSEGRPTYNEQFF.

The chain combines TRBV7-8 with TRBJ2-7; D uncertain. The CDR3 is 13 residues long. The ends were cut back, 1 base at V and 2 bases at J, with 6 bases in the middle. The germline CDR1 and CDR2 sequences are SGHVS and FQNEAQ. This CDR3 reads CASSLERTYEQYF. CDR3 in DNA: TGTGCCAGCAGCTTAGAGAGAACCTACGAGCAGTACTTC.